One sample yielded the 17 T cell receptor beta chains listed below, sequenced in a study of shared clonotypes between healthy human individuals. The assay was immunoSEQ multiplex PCR, and TCRdb's table has in-frame clones only and misses some. The sample carries under 650,000 clones, almost 97% recorded once. Source material: naive CD4+ T cells sorted from blood. Indicated subset: CD45RA+ positively selected. The receptor set was obtained from a woman aged 30 to 39 in good health.

The chain employs TRBV10-1 and TRBJ2-7; D may be TRBD2 (6 bases). V was clipped by 4 bases and J by 2 bases, with 18 bases between them. This CDR3 region has 16 residues. Germline values: CDR1 WNHNN, CDR2 SYGVQD (reference sequence). As DNA, the CDR3 is TGCGCCAGCAGTGGGGTCCGGGGAGGATTTACCTACGAGCAGTACTTC. This translates into CASSGVRGGFTYEQYF.

The V and J genes are TRBV28 and TRBJ2-3; TRBD2 matches 7 bases. The CDR3 totals 14 residues. Germline CDR1 MDHEN, CDR2 SYDVKM. Unmatched junction bases numbered 7, after V lost 3 bases and J lost 7 bases. The CDR3 loop is CASSLGGSRNTQYF. CDR3 bases: TGTGCCAGCAGTTTGGGCGGGAGTAGGAATACGCAGTATTTT.

This chain uses TRBV28 with TRBJ2-7, with TRBD1 matching 8 bases. V shed 8 bases and J 0 bases; nucleotides not matched to a gene: 12. The CDR3 length is 16 residues. Germline CDR1 reads MDHEN; CDR2 reads SYDVKM. CDR3 protein: CASPPPGQVNSYEQYF. The CDR3 DNA is TGTGCCAGCCCACCGCCGGGACAGGTAAACTCCTACGAGCAGTACTTC.

The gene calls are TRBV7-9 and TRBJ1-2, with 8 bases that match TRBD1. The germline V gene encodes CDR1 SEHNR and CDR2 FQNEAQ (reference sequence). This CDR3 has 15 residues. The J segment lost 5 bases and the V segment lost 5 bases, leaving 10 bases of the junction unmatched. DNA for the CDR3: TGTGCCAGCAGCACCCGAGGACAGGGAGGATATGGCTACACCTTC. Amino acids: CASSTRGQGGYGYTF.

The rearrangement uses TRBV29-1 and TRBJ2-2; 10 bases are a match to TRBD1. V lost 6 bases to trimming and J lost 3 bases; unmatched junction nucleotides: 4. Germline CDR1 is SQVTM and CDR2 is ANQGSEA. This CDR3 has 14 residues. CDR3 in amino acids: CSVPGQGYTGELFF. The CDR3 nucleotides read TGCAGCGTGCCGGGACAGGGGTACACCGGGGAGCTGTTTTTT.

The J gene is TRBJ2-1, the V gene TRBV5-4; tentative D call: TRBD2 (7 bases). The CDR3 sequence is 16 residues long. The V end was cut by 0 bases, the J end by 5 bases, with 15 bases between. CDR1 is SGHNT, CDR2 YYREEE, per germline (reference sequence). CDR3 region: CASSLGGGDSDNEQFF. CDR3 coding DNA: TGTGCCAGCAGCTTGGGAGGGGGGGATAGTGACAATGAGCAGTTCTTC.

This chain connects TRBV15 to TRBJ2-7; TRBD1 matches 10 bases. Germline V gene data show CDR1 as LNHNV and CDR2 as YYDKDF (reference sequence). V lost 0 bases to trimming and J lost 4 bases; unmatched junction nucleotides: 12. This CDR3 contains 18 residues. CDR3 loop: CATSRDPRPGQGIYEQYF. CDR3 nucleotide sequence: TGTGCCACCAGCAGAGATCCCCGACCGGGACAGGGGATTTACGAGCAGTACTTC. Combining the CDR3 with reference TRBV15 and TRBJ2-7 gives the whole variable domain DAMVIQNPRYQVTQFGKPVTLSCSQTLNHNVMYWYQQKSSQAPKLLFHYYDKDFNNEADTPDNFQSRRPNTSFCFLDIRSPGLGDTAMYLCATSRDPRPGQGIYEQYFGPGTRLTVT.

This chain connects TRBV6-6 to TRBJ1-1; 7 bases line up with TRBD1. J lost 1 base, V lost 10 bases, and 9 bases had no gene match. Germline V gene lookup returns CDR1 MNHNY and CDR2 SVGAGI (reference sequence). The CDR3 runs 14 residues. CDR3 coding DNA: TGTGCCACCCGGTATCCAGGGGGGAACACTGAAGCTTTCTTT. It encodes CATRYPGGNTEAFF.

The gene calls are TRBV2 and TRBJ2-3; D unresolved. Trimming took off 6 bases at V and 1 base at J, with 5 bases between the two ends. There are 12 residues in the CDR3. CDR1 SNHLY and CDR2 FYNNEI come from the germline V gene. CDR3 residues: CASRGGTDTQYF. The DNA of the CDR3 is TGTGCCAGCAGGGGTGGCACAGATACGCAGTATTTT. The full variable domain, rest sourced from reference TRBV2 and TRBJ2-3, is EPEVTQTPSHQVTQMGQEVILRCVPISNHLYFYWYRQILGQKVEFLVSFYNNEISEKSEIFDDQFSVERPDGSNFTLKIRSTKLEDSAMYFCASRGGTDTQYFGPGTRLTVL.

The CDR3 here is CASSHSIADPRSYEQYF. The CDR3 DNA is TGTGCCAGCAGCCACTCAATAGCGGATCCACGCTCCTACGAGCAGTACTTC. The chain is built from TRBV4-2 and TRBJ2-5; weak D call: TRBD2 (6 bases). The J call is in doubt because the DNA end fits TRBJ2-7 better. This CDR3 has 17 residues. Germline CDR1 LGHNA, CDR2 YNFKEQ.

The V and J genes are TRBV2 and TRBJ2-2; no firm D call. The ends were cut back, 8 bases at V and 2 bases at J, with 12 bases in the middle. The CDR3 loop spans 14 amino acids. Germline lookup yields CDR1 SNHLY and CDR2 FYNNEI. The CDR3 reads CASRFLANTGELFF. The CDR3 nucleotides are TGTGCCAGCCGTTTCCTGGCAAACACCGGGGAGCTGTTTTTT. Together with reference TRBV2 and TRBJ2-2, the CDR3 gives the full variable domain: EPEVTQTPSHQVTQMGQEVILRCVPISNHLYFYWYRQILGQKVEFLVSFYNNEISEKSEIFDDQFSVERPDGSNFTLKIRSTKLEDSAMYFCASRFLANTGELFFGEGSRLTVL.

Concerning this clone: Sequence at one end of the junction differs from germline and may be a read error. The genes are TRBV7-8 and TRBJ2-3; 8 bases are shared with TRBD2. The germline gives CDR1 SGHVS, CDR2 FQNEAQ. CDR3 length: 13 amino acids. The CDR3 bases are TGTGCCAGCACCTTAGCGGGATCAGATACGCAGTATTTT. It specifies CASTLAGSDTQYF.

The chain has TRBV7-8 and TRBJ2-7; 8 bases map to TRBD2. Unmatched junction bases numbered 6, after V lost 2 bases and J lost 3 bases. The CDR3 spans 15 residues. Germline-derived CDR1 and CDR2 are SGHVS and FQNEAQ. The CDR3 DNA follows: TGTGCCAGCAGCTTATACCTTGCGGGAGGCTACGAGCAGTACTTC. Its protein is CASSLYLAGGYEQYF.

V gene TRBV7-3 combines with J gene TRBJ2-2; D is unresolved. The germline V and J ends were trimmed by 6 bases and 6 bases, with 8 bases remaining between them. Germline V CDR1 and CDR2: SGHTA, FQGTGA. The CDR3 runs 12 residues. DNA for the CDR3: TGTGCCAGCAGTTTAGGTTCCGGGGAGCTGTTTTTT. Amino acids: CASSLGSGELFF.

This chain joins TRBV19 and TRBJ1-5; 7 nucleotides line up with TRBD1. Germline V gene sequence: CDR1 LNHDA, CDR2 SQIVND (reference sequence). This CDR3 comprises 17 residues. Trimming took 3 bases from V and 0 from J; bases not matched to a gene: 8. CDR3 DNA sequence: TGTGCCAGTAGTATTTTACAGGGGACTTATAGCAATCAGCCCCAGCATTTT. Translated, it gives CASSILQGTYSNQPQHF.

The chain combines TRBV29-1 with TRBJ1-4; 8 bases line up with TRBD1. The CDR3 is 14 residues long. Germline assignment: CDR1 SQVTM and CDR2 ANQGSEA. Trimming took 7 bases from V and 4 from J; bases not matched to a gene: 8. The CDR3: CSAQDRGHNEKLFF. The CDR3 coding sequence is TGCAGCGCCCAAGACAGGGGCCATAATGAAAAACTGTTTTTT. Complete variable domain (other parts from reference TRBV29-1 and TRBJ1-4): SAVISQKPSRDICQRGTSLTIQCQVDSQVTMMFWYRQQPGQSLTLIATANQGSEATYESGFVIDKFPISRPNLTFSTLTVSNMSPEDSSIYLCSAQDRGHNEKLFFGSGTQLSVL.

This chain joins TRBV9 and TRBJ2-5; 9 positions agree with TRBD2. Germline values: CDR1 SGDLS, CDR2 YYNGEE. CDR3 length: 16 amino acids. With 0 bases clipped from V and 5 bases from J, the junction kept 8 bases outside the gene matches. For the CDR3, the DNA is TGTGCCAGCAGCGTAGTGTTAGCGGGAGAGGGGGAGACCCAGTACTTC. Translated: CASSVVLAGEGETQYF.